The rows below give T cell receptor beta chains drawn from one sample of a study of T cell repertoires in cytomegalovirus infection. TCRdb called the reads again in MiXCR, with one record for every CDR3 protein. The sample records around 530,000 distinct CDR3 sequences, about 26% being singletons. The sequenced material came from PBMCs. The receptors derive from a human donor in good health (CMV status not recorded). Some clones in this sample may be carry-over from other donors' samples. The CDR3 runs from the conserved cysteine through the conserved F or W. A D gene is named only where the DNA matches it firmly. Clone sizes are given selectively: once, few, many, or a class where the clone is expanded.

CDR3 length | D gene | J gene | clone size | V gene | CDR3 protein | CDR3 DNA
15 | . | TRBJ2-1 | many | TRBV7-3 | CASSPDRTAYNEQFF | TGTGCCAGCAGCCCAGACAGGACAGCATACAATGAGCAGTTCTTC
13 | TRBD1 | TRBJ1-5 | many | TRBV12-3/TRBV12-4 | CASRDRGNQPQHF | TGTGCCAGCCGGGACAGGGGTAATCAGCCCCAGCATTTT
12 | . | TRBJ2-1 | . | TRBV5-1 | CASSRLDYEQFF | TGCGCCAGCAGCAGGCTAGACTATGAGCAGTTCTTC
11 | . | TRBJ1-1 | . | TRBV7-2 | CASSSPGNAFF | TGTGCCAGCAGCTCCCCCGGGAATGCTTTCTTT
13 | . | TRBJ1-5 | few | TRBV20-1 | CSAWTQGNQPQHF | TGCAGTGCTTGGACTCAGGGGAATCAGCCCCAGCATTTT
13 | . | TRBJ2-5 | . | TRBV7-3 | CASAPVPGGTQYF | TGTGCCAGCGCCCCCGTTCCCGGCGGGACCCAGTACTTC
15 | . | TRBJ1-2 | many | TRBV7-2 | CASSLAVTGLSGYTF | TGTGCCAGCAGCTTAGCTGTAACAGGCCTGTCTGGCTACACCTTC
14 | . | TRBJ1-1 | . | TRBV2 | CASSGEVLNTEAFF | TGTGCCAGCAGTGGGGAAGTCTTGAACACTGAAGCTTTCTTT
16 | . | TRBJ2-1 | . | TRBV10-3 | CAISESYASSYNEQFF | TGTGCCATCAGTGAGTCTTACGCAAGCTCCTACAATGAGCAGTTCTTC
15 | . | TRBJ2-3 | . | TRBV19 | CASTQGQAITDTQYF | TGTGCCAGTACCCAGGGACAAGCGATCACAGATACGCAGTATTTT
15 | . | TRBJ2-5 | . | TRBV28 | CASSPGTSSQETQYF | TGTGCCAGCAGTCCCGGGACGAGCTCCCAAGAGACCCAGTACTTC
15 | . | TRBJ2-1 | few | TRBV28 | CATKAGGGSYNEQFF | TGTGCCACCAAGGCGGGTGGGGGCTCCTACAATGAGCAGTTCTTC
17 | TRBD2 | TRBJ2-1 | . | TRBV6-2/TRBV6-3 | CASSHPRLAGGYNEQFF | TGTGCCAGCAGCCACCCAAGACTAGCGGGAGGCTACAATGAGCAGTTCTTC
16 | TRBD2 | TRBJ2-1 | . | TRBV27 | CASGKIGTSGLDEQFF | TGTGCCAGCGGAAAGATCGGGACTAGCGGATTGGATGAGCAGTTCTTC
14 | . | TRBJ1-1 | once | TRBV9 | CASSVATRGTEAFF | TGTGCCAGCAGCGTAGCTACGAGAGGCACTGAAGCTTTCTTT
17 | . | TRBJ2-2 | . | TRBV5-6 | CASSFNWGTTVTGELFF | TGTGCCAGCAGCTTTAACTGGGGGACGACGGTCACCGGGGAGCTGTTTTTT
15 | . | TRBJ2-1 | many | TRBV7-8 | CASSLDRQNYNEQFF | TGTGCCAGCAGCTTAGACAGACAGAATTACAATGAGCAGTTCTTC
11 | . | TRBJ1-2 | . | TRBV20-1 | CSARTAYGYTF | TGCAGTGCTAGGACTGCGTATGGCTACACCTTC
16 | . | TRBJ2-5 | few | TRBV28 | CASSLAGQDLRETQYF | TGTGCCAGCAGTTTGGCAGGGCAGGACTTAAGGGAGACCCAGTACTTC
13 | . | TRBJ2-7 | . | TRBV28 | CASREGHQYEQYF | TGTGCCAGCAGAGAAGGACATCAATACGAGCAGTACTTC
14 | TRBD1 | TRBJ1-4 | few | TRBV7-6 | CASRADRGHEKLFF | TGTGCCAGCAGAGCTGACAGGGGGCATGAAAAACTGTTTTTT
13 | TRBD2 | TRBJ2-3 | few | TRBV5-6 | CASSEDSGRAQYF | TGTGCCAGCAGCGAAGATAGCGGGAGGGCGCAGTATTTT
13 | TRBD2 | TRBJ2-1 | few | TRBV7-9 | CASSPTSVNEQFF | TGTGCCAGCAGCCCCACTAGCGTCAATGAGCAGTTCTTC
12 | . | TRBJ2-3 | . | TRBV2 | CASSVRRDTQYF | TGTGCCAGCAGTGTTAGGAGAGATACGCAGTATTTT
13 | . | TRBJ2-7 | . | TRBV20-1 | CSAGDRWGGEQYF | TGCAGTGCTGGGGACAGGTGGGGGGGAGAGCAGTACTTC
17 | TRBD1 | TRBJ1-2 | few | TRBV14 | CASSRLNHGTVNYGYTF | TGTGCCAGCAGCCGCCTAAATCACGGGACAGTTAACTATGGCTACACCTTC
14 | . | TRBJ2-3 | many | TRBV7-2 | CASSAGDWADTQYF | TGTGCCAGCAGCGCCGGGGACTGGGCAGATACGCAGTATTTT
17 | . | TRBJ2-2 | . | TRBV7-2 | CASSTPGDYRNTGELFF | TGTGCCAGCAGCACACCAGGGGACTACCGGAACACCGGGGAGCTGTTTTTT
15 | TRBD2 | TRBJ2-1 | . | TRBV6-2/TRBV6-3 | CASMGWGGRFGEQFF | TGTGCCAGCATGGGGTGGGGGGGAAGGTTCGGTGAGCAGTTCTTC
13 | . | TRBJ1-1 | few | TRBV6-6 | CASSLQGVTEAFF | TGTGCCAGCAGTTTACAAGGGGTGACTGAAGCTTTCTTT
13 | TRBD1 | TRBJ2-5 | . | TRBV6-5 | CASRRGTGETQYF | TGTGCCAGCAGAAGAGGGACAGGAGAGACCCAGTACTTC